This T cell receptor beta chain was sequenced in a study of T-cell reconstitution after alpha-beta-depleted transplantation in children. Unique molecular identifiers tagged the TCRbeta library. Each CDR3 protein gets one entry after TCRdb re-called the PCR reads with MiXCR. Counted here are about 360,000 distinct CDR3 sequences, more than 10% occurring once; the ten biggest clones make up 3.5% to 4.5%. The germline V and J ends were trimmed by 7 bases and 0 bases, with 12 bases remaining between them. Germline V CDR1 and CDR2: SQVTM, ANQGSEA. This CDR3 is 13 amino acids long. This clonotype was observed at least ten times.

This receptor was identified in a human donor who donated a stem cell graft to a child with Fanconi anemia. The J gene is TRBJ1-1, the V gene TRBV29-1; no firm D call. This specimen was PBMCs, taken from the stem cell graft. The CDR3 sequence: CSAAGLLNTEAFF. CDR3 sequence (DNA): TGCAGCGCCGCGGGTCTTTTGAACACTGAAGCTTTCTTT.